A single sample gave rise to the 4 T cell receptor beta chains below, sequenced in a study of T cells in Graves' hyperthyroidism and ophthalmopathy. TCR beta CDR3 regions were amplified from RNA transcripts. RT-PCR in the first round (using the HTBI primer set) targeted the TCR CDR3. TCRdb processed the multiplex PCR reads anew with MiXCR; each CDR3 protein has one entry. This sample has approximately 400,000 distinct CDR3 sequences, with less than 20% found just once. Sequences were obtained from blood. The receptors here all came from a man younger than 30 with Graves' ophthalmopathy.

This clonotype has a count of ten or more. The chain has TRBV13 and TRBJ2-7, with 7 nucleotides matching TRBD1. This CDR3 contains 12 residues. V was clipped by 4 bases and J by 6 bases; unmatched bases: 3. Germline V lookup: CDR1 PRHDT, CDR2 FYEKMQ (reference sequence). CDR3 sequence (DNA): TGTGCCAGCAGCTCCGCAGGGGGCGAGCAGTACTTC. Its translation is CASSSAGGEQYF.

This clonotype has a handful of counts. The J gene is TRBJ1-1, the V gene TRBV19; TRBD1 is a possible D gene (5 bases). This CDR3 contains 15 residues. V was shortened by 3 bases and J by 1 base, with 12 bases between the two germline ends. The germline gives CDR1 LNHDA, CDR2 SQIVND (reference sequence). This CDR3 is CASSISGLRNTEAFF. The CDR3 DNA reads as TGTGCCAGTAGTATTTCAGGGCTGAGGAACACTGAAGCTTTCTTT.

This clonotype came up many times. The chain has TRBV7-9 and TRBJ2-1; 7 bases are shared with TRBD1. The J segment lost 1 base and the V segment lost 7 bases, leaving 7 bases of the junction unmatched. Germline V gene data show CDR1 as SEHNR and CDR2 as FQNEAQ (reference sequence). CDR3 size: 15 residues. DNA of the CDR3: TGTGCCAGCAAACTGACAGGGCCATCCTACAATGAGCAGTTCTTC. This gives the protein CASKLTGPSYNEQFF.

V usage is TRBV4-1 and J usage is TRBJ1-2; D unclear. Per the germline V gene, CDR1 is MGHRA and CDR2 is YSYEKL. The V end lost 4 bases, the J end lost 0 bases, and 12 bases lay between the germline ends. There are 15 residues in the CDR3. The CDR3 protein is CASSPRERANYGYTF. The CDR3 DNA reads TGCGCCAGCAGCCCCCGGGAGCGTGCTAACTATGGCTACACCTTC.